The text below deals with one T cell receptor (beta chain). This clonotype was seen a single time. Its binding antigen is unknown. Per-base qualities were not stored, and no clone one base away is much larger. Donors were approximately 42 systemically healthy Caucasian individuals from Russia aged roughly 6 to 95 years. Each donor gave approximately 9.3 milliliters of peripheral blood, collected into EDTA-treated Vacutainer tubes. Ficoll-Paque density-gradient centrifugation was used to isolate PBMCs, with at least 6.5 million per sample. Total RNA, at least 6 micrograms per sample, was extracted from PBMCs with Trizol reagent. For every donor, flow cytometry on a PBMC aliquot measured the percentage of naive CD45RAhigh/CD27high T cells. The data were taken from a study of blood T cells in healthy people across ages (dated by TCRdb to the mid-2010s). With respect to the entire study: In model experiments, template switching captured about one uniquely barcoded TCR beta cDNA molecule for every two T cells. The study analyzed two additional independent replicas of 1 million unique cDNA reads from the same blood draw for two donors, one aged 18 to 29 and one aged 80 or older. Donors of different ages were randomly distributed across sequencing lanes to avoid experimental bias. The study measured age-related changes in TCR beta repertoire diversity using deep sequencing normalized with unique cDNA molecular identifiers. Four age groups were formed from the donors: young (average approximately 17 years), middle-aged (approximately 40), aged (more than 55) and long-lived (82). The investigation overall reported the following: A strong correlation was found between observed TCR beta diversity and the percentage of naive T cells measured by flow cytometry. Compared with the aged group, more naive CD4+ T cells, fewer expanded clones and increased TCR diversity were shown by the long-lived group, suggesting age selection. Estimates of total diversity based on one million sequenced T cells were regarded as lower bounds and as underestimates. Observed TCR beta diversity per million T cells fell roughly linearly with age, and a significant reduction was already apparent by age around 40. Because the CMV infection status of the donors was unknown, age-related changes in expanded clonotypes may potentially have been confounded. Since profiling was done on bulk unsorted PBMCs, naive and antigen-experienced compartments could not be conclusively compared.

Library generation was performed with 5' RACE. Instrument on record: Illumina HiSeq 2500. A second PCR of 7 to 11 cycles was performed with a sample-barcoded 5' primer and a J-beta primer mix. Each TCR beta cDNA molecule received a unique molecular identifier from a template-switch 5' adaptor carrying 12 random nucleotides. At least 2.5 million CDR3-containing paired-end reads were obtained from each sample. All of the RNA was converted into first-strand cDNA using the Mint cDNA synthesis kit, with a TRBC-specific oligonucleotide serving as the primer. Following uracil-DNA glycosylase treatment, all cDNA underwent a first 18-cycle PCR with the universal primers M1SS and BC2_uni_R. Concerning the study's data processing: For normalization, 1 million high-quality reads, each with a distinct molecular identifier, were randomly selected from each sample. Instead of being binned into consensus sequences, reads that shared molecular identifiers were thrown out. MiTCR, run with a Q25 quality threshold and the strictest error-elimination algorithm, handled CDR3 identification, clonotype clustering and error correction. Lower-bound total TCR beta diversity was estimated with a nonparametric unseen species model using Euler transformation. TCRdb reprocessed the public reads (quality trimming at Q25 with fastp, clone calling with MiXCR) and kept in-frame beta chains. Entries are consolidated by CDR3 protein sequence, retaining the most common genes and DNA. V and J calls and clone size were set by TCRdb, not the authors. In all, the sample holds about 2 million distinct CDR3 sequences, and 49% of those were seen once. The ten largest make up roughly 2% of the sample.

Material: blood. This receptor was identified in a woman aged 40 to 55 in good health.

In nucleotide form, the sequence is TGTGCCAGCAGCTTAGGAGGGGCCATATACAATGAGCAGTACTTC. This is translated as CASSLGGAIYNEQYF. The chain joins TRBV11-2 to TRBJ2-7; the D gene is perhaps TRBD1 or TRBD2, as each covers 5 bases. The CDR3, cysteine through phenylalanine, is 15 amino acids long. Only the CDR3 part of the read is kept: 45 bases, read in frame from the first base. The V end loses 1 base and the J end loses 7 bases, and a stretch of 17 bases separates them. CDR1 and CDR2 are drawn from the germline V gene: SGHAT, FQNNGV.